This T cell receptor beta chain was found in a study of early T cells in non-severe SARS-CoV-2 infection (dated by TCRdb to 2020 to 2023). Context from the whole study: Bulk RNA from unsorted whole blood was used for TCR sequencing, so alpha and beta chains could not be paired. The study at large found these results: VDJdb matching was skewed toward anti-spike CD8 responses and likely underestimated virus-specific expansions, missing private and CD4 specificities.

The library relied on 5' RACE. Sequenced using a NextSeq 500. The TCR library protocol attached unique molecular identifiers to individual cDNA molecules to correct for sequencing error and PCR bias. Both TCR alpha and beta chains were sequenced, and tight co-correlation was observed between alpha and beta sequence abundances in each sample. For the original study's pipeline: V gene, J gene and CDR3 annotation of TCR sequences was performed with Decombinator V4. Expanded TCRs were defined as changing significantly between any two time points under a Poisson model with p below 0.0001. TCR abundances were normalised to the total number of TCRs sequenced in each sample and reported as counts per million. MAIT TCRs were defined by TRAV1-2 paired with TRAJ12, TRAJ20 or TRAJ33, and iNKT TCRs by TRAV10 paired with TRAJ18. VDJdb, accessed 1 November 2021, was searched for CMV, EBV and SARS-CoV-2 annotated TCRs, excluding TCRs annotated for multiple antigens. TCRdb trimmed the raw reads at Q25, called clones with MiXCR and kept productive beta chains. Rows merge per CDR3 protein into single entries with the most common DNA and genes. V and J calls and clone size were set by TCRdb, not the authors. For this sample the table gives about 60,000 distinct CDR3 sequences, of which around 13% were detected only once. Approximately 4.4% of the sample goes to the ten largest clones.

Set within a cohort of healthcare workers in London, UK, this nested case-control study involved weekly PCR testing of nasopharyngeal swabs along with blood sampling. Healthcare workers were recruited between 23 and 31 March 2020, during the week of the UK lockdown, and were followed weekly for up to roughly 16 weeks. The germline V and J ends show losses of 2 bases and 7 bases respectively, and no gene match explains 7 bases of the junction. The germline V gene supplies CDR1 MNHNS and CDR2 SASEGT. The CDR3 contains 15 residues, cysteine and phenylalanine counted. Left in the record is the CDR3 DNA by itself, 45 bases read in frame from the first base. This clonotype was seen at least ten times. It lacks a known antigen. There are no base qualities to consult, and no much larger clone falls within one base.

The sequence was obtained from an adult who was a healthcare worker with PCR-confirmed SARS-CoV-2 infection or an uninfected control (not recorded which). Sequencing input: whole blood. This chain joins TRBV6-1 to TRBJ1-5, and TRBD1 aligns with 8 junction nucleotides. The DNA is as follows: TGTGCCAGCAGTGAATTCTCAGGGGGCGGGCAGCCCCAGCATTTT. Translated, it reads CASSEFSGGGQPQHF.